Given below is one T cell receptor beta chain in context. Its antigen is not identified. Multiplex touch-down PCR with TRB-A/B primers amplified rearranged V-D-J TRB sequences. From the multiplex PCR reads, TCRdb called clonotypes with MiXCR, one entry per CDR3 protein. The table includes 5,000 to 7,000 distinct CDR3 sequences, approximately 38% detected once. Germline loops: CDR1 MNHEY, CDR2 SVGAGI. V lost 10 bases to trimming and J lost 3 bases; unmatched junction nucleotides: 11. The CDR3 loop spans 14 amino acids. Amplification of TCR beta used genomic DNA extracted from peripheral blood. This sample was taken from a study of T cell repertoires in aging, cancer and after chemotherapy. Study conclusions and caveats: Compared with age-matched healthy donors, untreated hematological or solid cancer patients showed higher blood TCR clonality.

The sequence was collected from a human donor with a blood cancer. The rearrangement links TRBV6-5 to TRBJ2-7, with 8 bases aligning to TRBD1. The sample was blood. The CDR3 region is CAIGGQGWGYEQYF. The CDR3 nucleotides are TGTGCCATCGGAGGACAGGGTTGGGGCTACGAGCAGTACTTC.